The 27 T cell receptor beta chains reported below all come from one sample, sequenced in a study of a mutant IDH1 vaccine in newly diagnosed glioma. No antigen has been identified for these receptors. Libraries were prepared by immunoSEQ multiplex PCR; TCRdb keeps only in-frame clonotypes and omits some of them. Among some 56,000 clones listed, about 80% were seen once. Time point indicated: week 47, end of study. Vaccine doses each comprised 300 ug of mutant IDH1 20-mer peptide, with topical imiquimod. The source was PBMCs, collected from a glioma patient whose treatment included an IDH1 peptide vaccine. The receptor set was obtained from a man aged 45-65 years with glioma.

The chain joins TRBV5-6 to TRBJ2-5; a possible D gene is TRBD1 (6 bases). V was trimmed by 0 bases and J by 4 bases, leaving 16 bases between them. Germline CDR1 is SGHDT and CDR2 is YYEEEE. The CDR3 extends over 16 amino acids. The CDR3 reads CASSLGVTGSRETQYF. The CDR3 DNA follows: TGTGCCAGCAGCTTGGGGGTAACAGGGTCACGAGAGACCCAGTACTTC.

The chain couples TRBV7-2 to TRBJ1-5, with D unresolved. V lost 2 bases and J 1 base, leaving 9 bases between the germline ends. Germline loops: CDR1 SGHTA, CDR2 FQGNSA. CDR3 length: 15 amino acids. The CDR3 spells CASSLPLGSNQPQHF. DNA of the CDR3: TGTGCCAGCAGCTTACCCCTGGGAAGCAATCAGCCCCAGCATTTT. Variable domain in full (rest from reference TRBV7-2 and TRBJ1-5): GAGVSQSPSNKVTEKGKDVELRCDPISGHTALYWYRQSLGQGLEFLIYFQGNSAPDKSGLPSDRFSAERTGGSVSTLTIQRTQQEDSAVYLCASSLPLGSNQPQHFGDGTRLSIL.

The genes are TRBV7-9 and TRBJ2-5; D remains ambiguous. CDR3 length: 15 residues. Germline V gene sequence: CDR1 SEHNR, CDR2 FQNEAQ (reference sequence). V was trimmed by 5 bases and J by 2 bases, leaving 15 bases between them. The CDR3 sequence: CASSLGLSGQETQYF. The CDR3 nucleotides are TGTGCCAGCAGCCTGGGCCTTAGTGGGCAAGAGACCCAGTACTTC.

The chain joins TRBV10-1 to TRBJ1-4; the D is unclear. Germline CDR1 is WNHNN and CDR2 is SYGVQD (reference sequence). Between the trimmed V and J ends, which lost 6 bases and 4 bases, there was a span of 9 bases. The length of the CDR3 is 13 residues. In DNA form, the CDR3 reads TGCGCCAGCAGCGGGTCGGGTAATGAAAAACTGTTTTTT. The encoded protein is CASSGSGNEKLFF.

This clone was picked up one time. The V gene is TRBV10-3, the J gene TRBJ1-1, with a tentative D call TRBD1 (5 bases). V lost 2 bases, J lost 5 bases, and 12 bases lay in between. The CDR3 contains 14 residues. Germline V gene sequence: CDR1 ENHRY, CDR2 SYGVKD. The CDR3 DNA is TGTGCCATCAGTGAGCGCAGGGAGGTGACTGAAGCTTTCTTT. Translation gives CAISERREVTEAFF.

The chain links TRBV7-2 to TRBJ1-5, with a possible D match to TRBD1 (5 bases). This CDR3 has 17 amino acids. CDR1 SGHTA and CDR2 FQGNSA come from the germline V gene. Trimming took 3 bases from V and 1 from J, leaving 16 bases between them. The CDR3 sequence is CASSFSGTGTSNQPQHF. The CDR3 bases are TGTGCCAGCAGCTTCTCCGGGACTGGCACCAGCAATCAGCCCCAGCATTTT.

The rearrangement joins TRBV7-9 to TRBJ1-5, with 7 bases fitting TRBD1. Germline-derived CDR1 and CDR2 are SEHNR and FQNEAQ (reference sequence). This CDR3 has 15 amino acids. J lost 5 bases, V lost 5 bases, and 9 bases had no gene match. CDR3 sequence: CASSHGTDWDQPQHF. In nucleotides, the CDR3 is TGTGCCAGCAGCCACGGGACAGATTGGGATCAGCCCCAGCATTTT.

The V call is TRBV6-1, the J call TRBJ1-5, with TRBD1 as a possible D gene (5 bases). The CDR3 is 18 residues long. V gave up 3 bases and J gave up 0 bases, with 18 bases separating them. Germline CDR1 MNHNS, CDR2 SASEGT. For the CDR3, the DNA is TGTGCCAGCAGTGATCCTCCTTGGGGCGGATATAGCAATCAGCCCCAGCATTTT. As protein: CASSDPPWGGYSNQPQHF.

This clone appeared many times. The chain is built from TRBV7-9 and TRBJ2-2, with D maybe TRBD1 (6 bases). The V gene's germline CDR1 is SEHNR and CDR2 FQNEAQ (reference sequence). V shed 5 bases and J shed 6 bases, with 16 bases lying between them. The CDR3 totals 15 residues. CDR3 protein: CASSPPSAGAGELFF. CDR3 DNA: TGTGCCAGCAGCCCTCCTTCCGCAGGGGCCGGGGAGCTGTTTTTT.

This clone was picked up a small number of times. The chain links TRBV23-1 to TRBJ1-5; D is unresolved. TRBV23-1 has ORF status, its function being uncertain. The CDR3 spans 15 residues. V lost 0 bases, J lost 4 bases, and 10 bases lay in between. CDR3 coding DNA: TGCGCCAGCAGTCAATCAGCACGGCCTAATCAGCCCCAGCATTTT. This gives the protein CASSQSARPNQPQHF.

The chain carries TRBV6-5 and TRBJ1-4, with D possibly being TRBD1 (5 bases). Trimming took off 6 bases at V and 3 bases at J, with 8 bases between the two ends. Germline CDR1 reads MNHEY; CDR2 reads SVGAGI. CDR3 length: 13 amino acids. CDR3 protein: CASRGVSNEKLFF. The CDR3 DNA sequence: TGTGCCAGCAGGGGGGTTTCTAATGAAAAACTGTTTTTT.

V is TRBV6-5 and J is TRBJ1-3, with a weak D call TRBD1 (5 bases). The germline V gene encodes CDR1 MNHEY and CDR2 SVGAGI. The CDR3 has 16 residues. V was cut by 3 bases and J by 4 bases, with 16 bases left in between. The CDR3 DNA reads TGTGCCAGCAGTTATACCGGGGGAGGGCCCGGAAACACCATATATTTT. It encodes CASSYTGGGPGNTIYF.

The chain couples TRBV29-1 to TRBJ2-5; tentatively, D is TRBD1 (5 bases). CDR3 length: 13 amino acids. The V and J ends lost 6 bases and 1 base respectively, with 12 bases between them. Germline-derived CDR1 and CDR2 are SQVTM and ANQGSEA. CDR3 loop: CSVERDSQETQYF. The DNA of the CDR3 is TGCAGCGTGGAAAGAGACAGCCAAGAGACCCAGTACTTC.

The rearrangement links TRBV5-1 to TRBJ2-5; TRBD1 aligns across 8 bases. The J call may be faulty, since TRBJ2-7 better matches the DNA end. Per the germline V gene, CDR1 is SGHRS and CDR2 is YFSETQ. The CDR3 spans 16 residues. CDR3 sequence: CASSLDRGELPYEQYF. CDR3 DNA: TGCGCCAGCAGCTTGGACAGGGGGGAACTTCCCTACGAGCAGTACTTC.

The CDR3 is CAFLGRGGETQYF. The CDR3 nucleotides are TGTGCCTTTCTCGGGAGGGGAGGAGAGACCCAGTACTTC. This chain connects TRBV7-3 to TRBJ2-5; 8 nucleotides line up with TRBD2. CDR1 and CDR2 (germline): SGHTA, FQGTGA. Trimming removed 11 bases from V and 4 bases from J; junction bases left unmatched: 9. The CDR3 totals 13 residues.

The gene calls are TRBV30 and TRBJ1-1, with D unresolved. V was shortened by 4 bases and J by 0 bases, with 12 bases between the two germline ends. Germline lookup yields CDR1 GTSNPN and CDR2 SVGIG (reference sequence). The length of the CDR3 is 14 residues. CDR3 sequence reads: CAWIPPGVNTEAFF. The CDR3 nucleotides are TGTGCCTGGATCCCTCCTGGGGTGAACACTGAAGCTTTCTTT.

The CDR3 here is CASSDPGLTEAFF. The CDR3 region has the DNA TGTGCCAGCAGTGACCCTGGGCTGACTGAAGCTTTCTTT. This sequence joins TRBV6-4 and TRBJ1-1; D call uncertain. Germline CDR1 reads MRHNA; CDR2 reads SNTAGT. This CDR3 has 13 residues. Between the trimmed V and J ends, which lost 2 bases and 5 bases, there was a span of 9 bases.

The chain recombines TRBV7-9 with TRBJ2-1; a weak D match, TRBD2 (5 bases). This CDR3 has 13 residues. Germline V lookup: CDR1 SEHNR, CDR2 FQNEAQ (reference sequence). The V and J ends lost 6 bases and 5 bases respectively, with 11 bases between them. CDR3 sequence reads: CASRPDGNNEQFF. The CDR3 region has the DNA TGTGCCAGCAGACCAGACGGGAACAATGAGCAGTTCTTC.

This clone has just one count. The chain uses TRBV2 and TRBJ2-7; a possible D gene is TRBD1 (5 bases). The ends were cut back, 5 bases at V and 2 bases at J, with 10 bases in the middle. Germline V gene sequence: CDR1 SNHLY, CDR2 FYNNEI. The length of the CDR3 is 13 residues. Written as DNA, the CDR3 is TGTGCCAGCAGTCTAGGGGCTGCCTACGAGCAGTACTTC. Amino acid sequence: CASSLGAAYEQYF.

The chain combines TRBV19 with TRBJ1-2, with TRBD1 matching 7 bases. With V trimmed by 3 bases and J by 3 bases, 1 base remained unmatched. CDR3 length: 13 amino acids. Germline CDR1 and CDR2: LNHDA and SQIVND (reference sequence). In nucleotides, the CDR3 is TGTGCCAGTAGTATTGGGACAGACTATGGCTACACCTTC. As protein: CASSIGTDYGYTF.

This chain links TRBV5-6 with TRBJ2-1, with D perhaps TRBD2 (6 bases). CDR1 is SGHDT, CDR2 YYEEEE, per germline. V lost 9 bases, J lost 4 bases, and 17 bases lay in between. The CDR3 has 14 residues. The chain's CDR3 is CATVRREHYNEQFF. CDR3 DNA sequence: TGTGCCACCGTTCGGAGGGAGCATTACAATGAGCAGTTCTTC.

The chain carries TRBV5-1 and TRBJ1-3; no definite D call. CDR3 length equals 12 residues. Germline V gene lookup returns CDR1 SGHRS and CDR2 YFSETQ. Trimming took off 1 base at V and 2 bases at J, with 1 base between the two ends. CDR3 protein: CASSLPGNTIYF. In DNA form, the CDR3 reads TGCGCCAGCAGCTTGCCTGGAAACACCATATATTTT.

The genes are TRBV6-5 and TRBJ1-2; 8 bases fit TRBD1. CDR1 MNHEY and CDR2 SVGAGI come from the germline V gene. V trimming: 7 bases; J trimming: 2 bases; junction bases outside the gene matches: 6. The CDR3 extends over 14 amino acids. CDR3 nucleotides: TGTGCCAGCACCTCGACAGGGGAGAACTATGGCTACACCTTC. As protein: CASTSTGENYGYTF.

This chain joins TRBV6-5 and TRBJ1-2; 10 bases align to TRBD1. Germline V gives CDR1 MNHEY, CDR2 SVGAGI. The CDR3 is 15 residues long. Losses at the gene ends were 2 bases for V and 6 bases for J; bases not matched to a gene: 6. Here the CDR3 DNA reads TGTGCCAGCAGTTACGGTCTGGACAGGGGGAATGGCTACACCTTC. It translates to CASSYGLDRGNGYTF.

The CDR3 is CASSLEGGGQFF. Here the CDR3 DNA reads TGTGCCAGCAGCTTAGAGGGAGGAGGCCAGTTCTTC. The chain recombines TRBV5-6 with TRBJ2-1, with D possibly being TRBD2 (6 bases). The germline V gene has CDR1 SGHDT and CDR2 YYEEEE. The CDR3 is 12 residues long. Trimming took off 2 bases at V and 13 bases at J, with 13 bases between the two ends.

The chain recombines TRBV7-9 with TRBJ2-7; no clear D. Germline lookup yields CDR1 SEHNR and CDR2 FQNEAQ (reference sequence). The V gene lost 3 bases and the J gene lost 6 bases, with 12 bases spanning the gap. The CDR3 loop spans 13 amino acids. CDR3 DNA sequence: TGTGCCAGCAGCTTTCGAGCCACCCTCGAGCAGTACTTC. It codes for CASSFRATLEQYF.

This clone was observed once. The V and J genes are TRBV5-6 and TRBJ2-7; weak D call: TRBD2 (6 bases). CDR3 size: 15 residues. Germline V lookup: CDR1 SGHDT, CDR2 YYEEEE. Between the trimmed V and J ends, which lost 2 bases and 2 bases, there was a span of 14 bases. DNA of the CDR3: TGTGCCAGCAGCTTTCGGGGGACGTCCGCCTACGAGCAGTACTTC. Residues: CASSFRGTSAYEQYF. The full variable domain, its missing parts supplied by reference TRBV5-6 and TRBJ2-7, is DAGVTQSPTHLIKTRGQQVTLRCSPKSGHDTVSWYQQALGQGPQFIFQYYEEEERQRGNFPDRFSGHQFPNYSSELNVNALLLGDSALYLCASSFRGTSAYEQYFGPGTRLTVT.